The 22 T cell receptor beta chains below come from one sample, sequenced in a study of cytomegalovirus exposure and HLA in healthy donors. The PCR made use of 60 Vbeta and 13 Jbeta primers. Method: immunoSEQ multiplex PCR; TCRdb's copy keeps in-frame clones and lacks some. The data contain about 200,000 clones, around 83% of them singletons. The sample taken for sequencing was PBMCs. The receptors stem from a woman between 40 and 50 years old in good health and CMV-seronegative.

This rearrangement joins TRBV2 to TRBJ2-2; TRBD1 agrees at 9 bases. Germline lookup yields CDR1 SNHLY and CDR2 FYNNEI. CDR3 length: 15 residues. V was clipped by 6 bases and J by 0 bases; unmatched bases: 2. The DNA for the CDR3 is TGTGCCAGCAGCCGGGACAGGGCGAACACCGGGGAGCTGTTTTTT. This codes for CASSRDRANTGELFF.

The chain is built from TRBV6-1 and TRBJ1-2; no clear D gene. Germline loops: CDR1 MNHNS, CDR2 SASEGT. The CDR3 sequence is 15 residues long. Trimming stripped 4 bases from V and 4 bases from J, with 16 bases between. In nucleotides, the CDR3 is TGTGCCAGCAGTGTACCGGGAGGGTTCAGCTATGGCTACACCTTC. The encoded protein is CASSVPGGFSYGYTF.

This clone was observed a handful of times. The chain couples TRBV13 to TRBJ2-6, with 8 bases aligning to TRBD2. CDR1 and CDR2 from the germline V gene are PRHDT and FYEKMQ (reference sequence). The CDR3 spans 17 residues. Trimming took 6 bases from V and 0 from J; bases not matched to a gene: 7. The chain's CDR3 is CASSSTSADSGANVLTF. The CDR3 DNA is TGTGCCAGCAGTTCGACTAGCGCTGACTCTGGGGCCAACGTCCTGACTTTC.

This clone was observed a single time. The chain combines TRBV9 with TRBJ2-3, with 7 bases identical to TRBD2. The CDR3 is 16 amino acids. Trimming at V came to 0 bases and at J to 1 base, leaving 5 bases not matched to a gene. CDR1 is SGDLS, CDR2 YYNGEE, per germline. The CDR3 coding sequence is TGTGCCAGCAGCGTAGGCCCAGCGGGGCGCACAGATACGCAGTATTTT. Its translation is CASSVGPAGRTDTQYF.

This clone was seen once. The chain carries TRBV2 and TRBJ1-4; perhaps TRBD1 as D (5 bases). Between the trimmed V and J ends, which lost 6 bases and 4 bases, there was a span of 15 bases. In germline, CDR1 is SNHLY, CDR2 FYNNEI. CDR3 length: 15 residues. The CDR3 loop reads CASSRYRSLNEKLFF. Here the CDR3 DNA reads TGTGCCAGCAGCCGTTACAGGAGCCTTAATGAAAAACTGTTTTTT.

This clone was detected once. The chain employs TRBV13 and TRBJ2-7, with 9 positions matching TRBD1. Trimming removed 4 bases from V and 0 bases from J; junction bases left unmatched: 4. Germline-derived CDR1 and CDR2 are PRHDT and FYEKMQ (reference sequence). The CDR3 is made up of 15 amino acids. CDR3 residues: CASSSLTGGSYEQYF. CDR3 coding DNA: TGTGCCAGCAGCTCCTTGACAGGGGGCTCCTACGAGCAGTACTTC.

This clone was seen a handful of times. The genes are TRBV4-2 and TRBJ2-7, with a weak D call TRBD1 (5 bases). In germline, CDR1 is LGHNA, CDR2 YNFKEQ. The CDR3 is 17 residues long. The V gene lost 4 bases and the J gene lost 0 bases, with 19 bases spanning the gap. In DNA form, the CDR3 reads TGTGCCAGCAGCCGGCAAGGAGACAGCGAACTCTCCTACGAGCAGTACTTC. Encoded protein: CASSRQGDSELSYEQYF.

The chain recombines TRBV11-1 with TRBJ1-1; 7 nucleotides agree with TRBD1. V shed 5 bases and J 3 bases; nucleotides not matched to a gene: 6. CDR3 length: 14 residues. CDR1 and CDR2 (germline): SGHAT, FQDESV (reference sequence). Here the CDR3 reads CASSMTGSYTEAFF. CDR3 DNA: TGTGCCAGCAGCATGACAGGGAGCTACACTGAAGCTTTCTTT.

V is TRBV5-4 and J is TRBJ2-1, with 8 bases aligning to TRBD2. The CDR3 is made up of 15 amino acids. Germline trimming cut 3 bases from V and 4 bases from J; bases unmatched to any gene: 6. CDR1 and CDR2 (germline): SGHNT, YYREEE (reference sequence). The CDR3 sequence is CASSSLAGRYNEQFF. The CDR3 nucleotides are TGTGCCAGCAGCTCGCTAGCGGGTCGATACAATGAGCAGTTCTTC.

The V call is TRBV9, the J call TRBJ2-7; 8 bases match TRBD1. This CDR3 region has 14 residues. V shed 2 bases, J shed 7 bases, and the junction held 8 bases outside the gene matches. Germline lookup yields CDR1 SGDLS and CDR2 YYNGEE. The CDR3 here is CASSVDRAAGEQYF. The CDR3 region has the DNA TGTGCCAGCAGCGTGGACAGGGCGGCGGGTGAGCAGTACTTC. The full variable domain, in which reference TRBV9 and TRBJ2-7 provide the parts outside the CDR3, is DSGVTQTPKHLITATGQRVTLRCSPRSGDLSVYWYQQSLDQGLQFLIQYYNGEERAKGNILERFSAQQFPDLHSELNLSSLELGDSALYFCASSVDRAAGEQYFGPGTRLTVT.

This chain connects TRBV29-1 to TRBJ2-1; 10 bases are shared with TRBD2. With 5 bases clipped from V and 3 bases from J, the junction kept 4 bases outside the gene matches. CDR3 length: 14 amino acids. Per germline, CDR1 SQVTM and CDR2 ANQGSEA. The CDR3 is CSVLAGALYNEQFF. CDR3 nucleotides: TGCAGCGTTCTAGCGGGGGCCCTCTACAATGAGCAGTTCTTC.

The J gene is TRBJ1-5, the V gene TRBV4-2; the D gene is possibly TRBD1 (5 bases). CDR1 and CDR2 (germline): LGHNA, YNFKEQ. The CDR3 is made up of 18 amino acids. The germline V and J ends were trimmed by 1 base and 0 bases, with 16 bases remaining between them. CDR3 protein: CASSQGLSGKGSNQPQHF. The DNA of the CDR3 is TGTGCCAGCAGCCAAGGCCTTTCAGGGAAGGGTAGCAATCAGCCCCAGCATTTT.

The V and J genes are TRBV25-1 and TRBJ1-2; 7 nucleotides match TRBD1. From germline, CDR1 is MGHDK and CDR2 SYGVNS. CDR3 length: 18 residues. J gave up 5 bases and V 4 bases, and 19 bases lay outside the gene matches. The chain's CDR3 is CASSGSAPGQPTRYGYTF. The CDR3 nucleotides read TGTGCCAGCAGTGGATCTGCACCGGGACAGCCAACGAGGTATGGCTACACCTTC.

The rearrangement uses TRBV5-1 and TRBJ2-5, with a possible D match to TRBD2 (6 bases). V was pared by 3 bases and J by 4 bases, with 13 bases between. The CDR3 loop spans 14 amino acids. Germline values: CDR1 SGHRS, CDR2 YFSETQ. CDR3 sequence reads: CASSSRDLLETQYF. DNA for the CDR3: TGCGCCAGCAGCTCCCGGGACTTGTTAGAGACCCAGTACTTC.

The V call is TRBV28, the J call TRBJ2-5; a possible D gene is TRBD2 (6 bases). The germline V gene has CDR1 MDHEN and CDR2 SYDVKM. The CDR3 runs to 13 residues. The V end was cut by 6 bases, the J end by 4 bases, with 12 bases between. Written as DNA, the CDR3 is TGTGCCAGCAGGCCGCCGGGGGTAGAGACCCAGTACTTC. Its translation is CASRPPGVETQYF.

The CDR3 reads CASSPGTGGFYYEQYF. In DNA form, the CDR3 reads TGTGCCAGCAGTCCAGGGACAGGTGGGTTTTACTACGAGCAGTACTTC. The chain recombines TRBV28 with TRBJ2-7, with 8 bases fitting TRBD1. CDR1 and CDR2 from the germline V gene are MDHEN and SYDVKM. The CDR3 is 16 amino acids. J lost 3 bases, V lost 5 bases, and 12 bases had no gene match.

The chain employs TRBV19 and TRBJ2-7; 8 bases fit TRBD1. The CDR3 length is 15 residues. The J segment lost 3 bases and the V segment lost 4 bases, leaving 8 bases of the junction unmatched. Germline CDR1 reads LNHDA; CDR2 reads SQIVND (reference sequence). CDR3: CASSTGTGGIYEQYF. The CDR3 coding sequence is TGTGCCAGTAGTACGGGGACAGGAGGCATCTACGAGCAGTACTTC.

V and J are TRBV28 and TRBJ1-1; no clear D. The V gene lost 4 bases and the J gene lost 7 bases, with 28 bases spanning the gap. Germline CDR1 and CDR2: MDHEN and SYDVKM. This CDR3 is 18 amino acids long. For the CDR3, the DNA is TGTGCCAGCAGTTCCTCCTACAGCCAAGCCTACCTCATACTTGAAGCTTTCTTT. It yields the protein CASSSSYSQAYLILEAFF.

V gene TRBV5-1 combines with J gene TRBJ1-2, with TRBD1 as a possible D gene (5 bases). The length of the CDR3 is 14 residues. V was pared by 5 bases and J by 3 bases, with 14 bases between. Per germline, CDR1 SGHRS and CDR2 YFSETQ. The CDR3 DNA is TGCGCCAGCAGGCCCGACAGAACCCACTATGGCTACACCTTC. Amino acid sequence: CASRPDRTHYGYTF.

A few counts support this clone. The chain combines TRBV5-1 with TRBJ2-2, with unresolved D. This CDR3 has 16 amino acids. Trimming took 4 bases from V and 2 from J, leaving 15 bases between them. CDR1 is SGHRS, CDR2 YFSETQ, per germline. CDR3 amino acids: CASSPTARPNTGELFF. The DNA of the CDR3 is TGCGCCAGCAGCCCGACCGCGCGGCCAAACACCGGGGAGCTGTTTTTT.

The CDR3 sequence: CASSLKGSDGYTF. The DNA of the CDR3 is TGTGCCAGCAGCTTGAAGGGGTCTGATGGCTACACCTTC. This chain uses TRBV5-4 with TRBJ1-2; D might be TRBD1 (5 bases). Trimming stripped 1 base from V and 6 bases from J, with 10 bases between. Germline V lookup: CDR1 SGHNT, CDR2 YYREEE (reference sequence). CDR3 length equals 13 residues.

The J gene is TRBJ2-7, the V gene TRBV7-8; tentatively, D is TRBD2 (5 bases). The germline V gene has CDR1 SGHVS and CDR2 FQNEAQ. The CDR3 sequence is 14 residues long. Trimming stripped 1 base from V and 3 bases from J, with 10 bases between. The chain's CDR3 is CASSLGLRIYEQYF. CDR3 nucleotides: TGTGCCAGCAGCTTAGGACTAAGAATCTACGAGCAGTACTTC.